These 8 T cell receptor beta chains came from one sample sequenced in a study of CD8+ T cells in alopecia areata (dated by TCRdb to between 2018 and 2020). Receptor amplification or capture employed the immunoSEQ multiplex PCR assay. To provide template for TCR sequencing, every sample had RNA extracted and reverse transcribed into cDNA. Here the immuneACCESS table is served through TCRdb, limited to in-frame sequences with V and J called. Missing clones are a known gap in these copies; in checked studies unresolved V genes cover under half, and the rest lacks a known reason. The sample has about 300,000 clones on record, roughly 64% of them singletons. The ten top clones hold approximately 2% of the sample. The meaning of the sample's time point label: 20 to 30 weeks on oral tofacitinib. Taken with the paper, the label for treatment or condition translates to: oral pan-JAK inhibitor, 5-10 mg twice daily.

The sample consisted of CD4+ T cells sorted from blood, taken at week 24, from a patient treated with tofacitinib. Source of these receptors: a human donor with alopecia areata.

The genes are TRBV5-6 and TRBJ1-2, with 7 bases aligning to TRBD1. The CDR3 sequence is 15 residues long. Trimming cost V 4 bases and J 3 bases; bases outside gene matches: 9. The germline gives CDR1 SGHDT, CDR2 YYEEEE. In nucleotides, the CDR3 is TGTGCCAGCAGCCGCCAAGGGACAGCTTACTATGGCTACACCTTC. It specifies CASSRQGTAYYGYTF.

This clone was seen only a few times. V is TRBV6-5 and J is TRBJ2-7; D perhaps matches TRBD1 (6 bases). V was trimmed by 6 bases and J by 3 bases, leaving 12 bases between them. Germline CDR1 MNHEY, CDR2 SVGAGI. The CDR3 totals 13 residues. CDR3 region: CASRRDKIYEQYF. As DNA, the CDR3 is TGTGCCAGCAGGAGGGACAAGATCTACGAGCAGTACTTC.

This clone has at least ten counts. This sequence joins TRBV2 and TRBJ1-2; D remains unclear. The CDR3 length is 13 residues. Germline V lookup: CDR1 SNHLY, CDR2 FYNNEI. The ends were cut back, 3 bases at V and 4 bases at J, with 9 bases in the middle. The CDR3 is CASSDRQTYGYTF. CDR3 sequence (DNA): TGTGCCAGCAGTGACAGGCAGACCTATGGCTACACCTTC.

This clone was found once. The chain employs TRBV30 and TRBJ2-1; 7 bases fit TRBD2. Germline V gene sequence: CDR1 GTSNPN, CDR2 SVGIG (reference sequence). The trim removed 0 bases at V and 1 base at J, leaving 6 bases unmatched. The CDR3 loop spans 16 amino acids. CDR3 sequence: CAWSVSSGVSYNEQFF. The DNA of the CDR3 is TGTGCCTGGAGTGTATCGAGCGGGGTTTCCTACAATGAGCAGTTCTTC.

This chain links TRBV7-2 with TRBJ2-1, with D unresolved. Deletions cut 5 bases from V and 0 bases from J, with 14 bases between. Germline CDR1 is SGHTA and CDR2 is FQGNSA. This CDR3 comprises 16 residues. The CDR3 sequence is CASSLRAPGSYNEQFF. As DNA, the CDR3 is TGTGCCAGCAGCCTCCGGGCCCCCGGCTCCTACAATGAGCAGTTCTTC.

This clone was picked up a small number of times. DNA for the CDR3: TGTGCCAGCAGCTTAGATGGGGGCTGGAGACAGCCCCAGCATTTT. It codes for CASSLDGGWRQPQHF. This chain uses TRBV7-2 with TRBJ1-5, with D maybe TRBD1 (6 bases). V shed 1 base and J shed 7 bases, with 14 bases lying between them. Germline V gene lookup returns CDR1 SGHTA and CDR2 FQGNSA. CDR3 length: 15 amino acids.

This clone was observed once. The V call is TRBV6-5, the J call TRBJ2-7; no reliable D call. This CDR3 comprises 12 residues. Germline V CDR1 and CDR2: MNHEY, SVGAGI. Trimming took off 8 bases at V and 7 bases at J, with 15 bases between the two ends. CDR3 sequence reads: CASRPNPGEQYF. The CDR3 DNA reads as TGTGCCAGCCGCCCTAACCCCGGTGAGCAGTACTTC.

The chain recombines TRBV6-1 with TRBJ2-2, with D possibly being TRBD1 (6 bases). The CDR3 totals 15 residues. Germline CDR1 MNHNS, CDR2 SASEGT. V shed 0 bases and J shed 4 bases, with 9 bases lying between them. In nucleotides, the CDR3 is TGTGCCAGCAGTGAAGCCCACAGGGTCACCGGGGAGCTGTTTTTT. Translation: CASSEAHRVTGELFF.